The text below deals with one T cell receptor beta chain. Its matching antigen is unknown. The data stem from a study of T cell responses to AZD1222 COVID-19 vaccine. Study context: Whether given at about 4 or about 12 weeks, second doses were pooled.

General study findings and limits: The repertoires were collected only after the peak T cell response. Recipients of AZD1222 seropositive at baseline numbered only 5 to 7. Increases in Spike-specific TCR breadth and depth were seen after two AZD1222 doses.

The table came from immunoSEQ multiplex PCR; TCRdb's copy has only in-frame clones and leaves some out. Among about 160,000 clones listed, about nine tenths were seen once. The sample was peripheral blood, taken on day 0 of AZD1222 vaccination. The receptor was isolated from an adult in good health.

In DNA, the CDR3 is TGTGCCAGCGTCGAGGGGGGGAGCCAAGAGACCCAGTACTTC. Translation: CASVEGGSQETQYF. The chain has TRBV7-2 and TRBJ2-5, with D perhaps matching TRBD2 (7 bases). Germline V gene data show CDR1 as SGHTA and CDR2 as FQGNSA. V lost 8 bases and J 1 base, leaving 14 bases between the germline ends. The CDR3 covers 14 residues.